The clone carrying this T cell receptor beta chain has just a few counts. Its specificity is unknown. This CDR3 has 14 residues. Germline values: CDR1 WNHNN, CDR2 SYGVQD (reference sequence). V lost 2 bases to trimming and J lost 0 bases, with 5 bases between them. The data belong to a study of T cell responses to AZD1222 COVID-19 vaccine. Clones were sequenced by immunoSEQ multiplex PCR, and TCRdb holds only the in-frame ones, with some missing. Found here are around 190,000 clones, roughly nine tenths of them singletons; the top ten hold 1.7%. Overall study findings and caveats: At study baseline, merely a handful of AZD1222 recipients were seropositive. Across spike, vaccine-associated CD4 TCRs were found, dominant at 160-218 and 743-854. Nearly half of spike-specific TCRs reportedly target unmutated variant regions.

This material consisted of peripheral blood, taken 28 days after the second AZD1222 dose. The clonotype comes from an adult who received the AZD1222 COVID-19 vaccine. The V gene is TRBV10-1, the J gene TRBJ1-3; D unresolved. CDR3 loop: CASSEDISGNTIYF. The CDR3, as DNA: TGCGCCAGCAGTGAGGACATCTCTGGAAACACCATATATTTT.